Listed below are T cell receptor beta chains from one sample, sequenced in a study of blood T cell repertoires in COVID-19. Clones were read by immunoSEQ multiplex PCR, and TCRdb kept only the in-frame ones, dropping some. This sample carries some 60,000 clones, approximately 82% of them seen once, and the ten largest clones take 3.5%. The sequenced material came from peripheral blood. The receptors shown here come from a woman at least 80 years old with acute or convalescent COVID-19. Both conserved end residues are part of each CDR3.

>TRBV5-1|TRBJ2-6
CASSLDGTGGIVLTF
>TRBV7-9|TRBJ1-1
CASSPTEINTEAFF
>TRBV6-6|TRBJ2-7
CASSPVSYEQYF
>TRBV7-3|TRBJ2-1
CASSLAGFYNEQFF
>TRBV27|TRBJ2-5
CASSTRTSGNQETQYF
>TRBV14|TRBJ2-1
CASRKGSDEQFF
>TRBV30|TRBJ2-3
CAWRPRGLAGGKTDTQYF
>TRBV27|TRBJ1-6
CASSLKRVGQGNSPLHF
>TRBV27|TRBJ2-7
CASRDRDRGQHEQYF
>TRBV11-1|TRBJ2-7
CASSPRTGSSYEQYF
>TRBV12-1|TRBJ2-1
CASSNRGRDRGPMSSYNEQFF
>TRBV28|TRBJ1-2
CASRPVARDRYGYTF
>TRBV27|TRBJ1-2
CASSYRSTAGYTF
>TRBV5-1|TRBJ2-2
CASSLRTANTGELFF
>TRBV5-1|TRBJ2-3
CASSLVPKASGITDTQYF
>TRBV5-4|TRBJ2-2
CASRLSGRAAGELFF
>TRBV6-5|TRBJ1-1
CASSYSPGKNTEAFF
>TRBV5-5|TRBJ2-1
CASSLVRLAGYNEQFF
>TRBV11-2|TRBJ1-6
CASSLSETGSSYNSPLHF
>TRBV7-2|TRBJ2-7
CASSRAGGEQYF
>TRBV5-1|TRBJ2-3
CASSTAGALDTQYF
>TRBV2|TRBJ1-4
CASSLQGIGEKLFF
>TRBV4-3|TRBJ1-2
CASSRSRTGIYGYTF
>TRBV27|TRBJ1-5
CASRSGTVSNQPQHF